Listed below are T cell receptor beta chains from one sample, sequenced in a study of T cells in Graves' hyperthyroidism and ophthalmopathy. One entry per CDR3 protein, called by TCRdb with MiXCR from the multiplex PCR reads. The sample shows hundreds of thousands of distinct CDR3 sequences, about 14% of them seen only once. The sequenced material came from blood. The receptors were sampled from a middle-aged woman with Graves' ophthalmopathy. The CDR3 runs from the conserved cysteine through the conserved F or W. Fields, in order: D gene, J gene, V gene, clone size, CDR3 DNA, CDR3 protein. A D gene is named only where the DNA matches it firmly. Clone size appears in some rows only: once, few, many, or a class for an expanded clone.

d_call: .
j_call: TRBJ2-7
v_call: TRBV7-2
clone_size: many
cdr3_nt: TGTGCCAGCAGCTTAAGCCAGGGAGACGAGCAGTACTTC
cdr3_aa: CASSLSQGDEQYF

d_call: .
j_call: TRBJ1-4
v_call: TRBV9
clone_size: .
cdr3_nt: TGTGCCAGCAGCTACGGACCTGGAGGTGATGAAAAACTGTTTTTT
cdr3_aa: CASSYGPGGDEKLFF

d_call: .
j_call: TRBJ1-1
v_call: TRBV5-1
clone_size: few
cdr3_nt: TGCGCCAGCAGCTTGGGGCCGACGGAGGTAGTGACTGAAGCTTTCTTT
cdr3_aa: CASSLGPTEVVTEAFF

d_call: .
j_call: TRBJ1-2
v_call: TRBV6-1
clone_size: few
cdr3_nt: TGTGCCAGCAGTGAATTAACAGGAGAGAACTATGGCTACACCTTC
cdr3_aa: CASSELTGENYGYTF

d_call: TRBD1
j_call: TRBJ1-5
v_call: TRBV20-1
clone_size: many
cdr3_nt: TGCAGTGCCGGGACAGCGGAAAATCAGCCCCAGCATTTT
cdr3_aa: CSAGTAENQPQHF

d_call: TRBD2
j_call: TRBJ2-7
v_call: TRBV25-1
clone_size: many
cdr3_nt: TGTGCCAGCAGTGGGAAGACTAGCGGGAGTTACGAGCAGTACTTC
cdr3_aa: CASSGKTSGSYEQYF

d_call: TRBD1
j_call: TRBJ1-1
v_call: TRBV11-3
clone_size: once
cdr3_nt: TGTGCCATCCAGGGGGCCGCTGAAGCTTTCTTT
cdr3_aa: CAIQGAAEAFF

d_call: .
j_call: TRBJ2-2
v_call: TRBV11-1
clone_size: few
cdr3_nt: TGTGCCAGCAGCCCCCCTAGCGCCTCGAACACCGGGGAGCTGTTTTTT
cdr3_aa: CASSPPSASNTGELFF

d_call: .
j_call: TRBJ1-1
v_call: TRBV20-1
clone_size: many
cdr3_nt: TGCAGTGCTAGATCCTCAGATAAGGTTGAAGCTTTCTTT
cdr3_aa: CSARSSDKVEAFF

d_call: TRBD1
j_call: TRBJ1-5
v_call: TRBV29-1
clone_size: many
cdr3_nt: TGCAGCGTCCGGGACAGGGAGGGTCAGCCCCAGCATTTT
cdr3_aa: CSVRDREGQPQHF

d_call: .
j_call: TRBJ2-7
v_call: TRBV3-1
clone_size: few
cdr3_nt: TGTGCCAGCAGCCAAGATCCCAGAGCCTACGAGCAGTACTTC
cdr3_aa: CASSQDPRAYEQYF

d_call: .
j_call: TRBJ1-5
v_call: TRBV20-1
clone_size: many
cdr3_nt: TGCAGTGCCTTTCGAACGGGGCAGGATAGCAATCAGCCCCAGCATTTT
cdr3_aa: CSAFRTGQDSNQPQHF

d_call: .
j_call: TRBJ2-3
v_call: TRBV6-1
clone_size: .
cdr3_nt: TGTGCCAGCATAGACCACAGGGCGGAAGATACGCAGTATTTT
cdr3_aa: CASIDHRAEDTQYF

d_call: .
j_call: TRBJ1-5
v_call: TRBV28
clone_size: many
cdr3_nt: TGTGCCAGCAGTTTAGAACAGGGTTGGCAGCCCCAGCATTTT
cdr3_aa: CASSLEQGWQPQHF

d_call: TRBD1
j_call: TRBJ1-1
v_call: TRBV7-3
clone_size: many
cdr3_nt: TGTGCCAGCAGCTCGGGACAGGCCACTGAAGCTTTCTTT
cdr3_aa: CASSSGQATEAFF

d_call: .
j_call: TRBJ1-5
v_call: TRBV10-1
clone_size: many
cdr3_nt: TGCGCCAGCAAGGAACATGTTCCTAGCAATCAGCCCCAGCATTTT
cdr3_aa: CASKEHVPSNQPQHF

d_call: .
j_call: TRBJ2-5
v_call: TRBV27
clone_size: many
cdr3_nt: TGTGCCAGCAGTTTAAAGGGGACCCAGTACTTC
cdr3_aa: CASSLKGTQYF

d_call: .
j_call: TRBJ2-2
v_call: TRBV27
clone_size: .
cdr3_nt: TGTGCCAGCAGTTTATACTCCGCAGGTGTGAACACCGGGGAGCTGTTTTTT
cdr3_aa: CASSLYSAGVNTGELFF

d_call: .
j_call: TRBJ2-2
v_call: TRBV5-1
clone_size: many
cdr3_nt: TGCGCCAGCAGCTTGGCGGGCGGGGAGCTGTTTTTT
cdr3_aa: CASSLAGGELFF

d_call: .
j_call: TRBJ1-2
v_call: TRBV12-3/TRBV12-4
clone_size: many
cdr3_nt: TGTGCCAGCAGTTTCAGGGATCGTGGCTACACCTTC
cdr3_aa: CASSFRDRGYTF

d_call: .
j_call: TRBJ1-6
v_call: TRBV20-1
clone_size: many
cdr3_nt: TGCAGTGCCCCCCCAGGGAGAAAGGATTCACCCCTCCACTTT
cdr3_aa: CSAPPGRKDSPLHF

d_call: .
j_call: TRBJ2-2
v_call: TRBV12-3/TRBV12-4
clone_size: many
cdr3_nt: TGTGCCAGCACCCCCCTGGACACCGGGGAGCTGTTTTTT
cdr3_aa: CASTPLDTGELFF

d_call: TRBD2
j_call: TRBJ2-5
v_call: TRBV4-1
clone_size: .
cdr3_nt: TGCGCCAGCAGCCAAACCGGGGGGTCCCCGCAAGAGACCCAGTACTTC
cdr3_aa: CASSQTGGSPQETQYF

d_call: .
j_call: TRBJ2-7
v_call: TRBV30
clone_size: .
cdr3_nt: TGTGCCTGGAGTGTTTCAGTGTTCTACGAGCAGTACTTC
cdr3_aa: CAWSVSVFYEQYF

d_call: TRBD1
j_call: TRBJ2-7
v_call: TRBV20-1
clone_size: .
cdr3_nt: TGCAGTGCTAGAGATAGGACAGGGAGCTCCTACGAGCAGTACTTC
cdr3_aa: CSARDRTGSSYEQYF

d_call: .
j_call: TRBJ2-5
v_call: TRBV7-9
clone_size: many
cdr3_nt: TGTGCCAGCAGCCGGGGACTTGGGCAAGAGACCCAGTACTTC
cdr3_aa: CASSRGLGQETQYF

d_call: TRBD1
j_call: TRBJ1-1
v_call: TRBV6-1
clone_size: many
cdr3_nt: TGTGCCAGCAAGACAGGGGCCGTCACTGAAGCTTTCTTT
cdr3_aa: CASKTGAVTEAFF

d_call: .
j_call: TRBJ1-1
v_call: TRBV13
clone_size: many
cdr3_nt: TGTGCCAGCAGCATTAACGCTGGGGCCACTGAAGCTTTCTTT
cdr3_aa: CASSINAGATEAFF

d_call: TRBD1
j_call: TRBJ2-7
v_call: TRBV19
clone_size: many
cdr3_nt: TGTGCCAGTAGTAACCGGGACAGGGGGACACACGAGCAGTACTTC
cdr3_aa: CASSNRDRGTHEQYF

d_call: .
j_call: TRBJ2-2
v_call: TRBV19
clone_size: .
cdr3_nt: TGTGCCAGTAGTCCCCGGGAGACAGGGTACACCGGGGAGCTGTTTTTT
cdr3_aa: CASSPRETGYTGELFF

d_call: .
j_call: TRBJ1-1
v_call: TRBV6-1
clone_size: many
cdr3_nt: TGTGCCAGTCGGTGGGACGGATACACTGAAGCTTTCTTT
cdr3_aa: CASRWDGYTEAFF

d_call: TRBD1
j_call: TRBJ1-2
v_call: TRBV28
clone_size: many
cdr3_nt: TGTGCCAGCAGTTTCGGGACAGGCACTGGCTACACCTTC
cdr3_aa: CASSFGTGTGYTF

d_call: .
j_call: TRBJ1-3
v_call: TRBV4-1
clone_size: .
cdr3_nt: TGCGCCAGCAGCCCTTATTCTCACTCTGGAAACACCATATATTTT
cdr3_aa: CASSPYSHSGNTIYF

d_call: .
j_call: TRBJ2-5
v_call: TRBV5-8
clone_size: many
cdr3_nt: TGTGCCAGCAGTCGCGTCAGGGACCGAGAGACCCAGTACTTC
cdr3_aa: CASSRVRDRETQYF

d_call: .
j_call: TRBJ2-2
v_call: TRBV12-3/TRBV12-4
clone_size: many
cdr3_nt: TGTGCCAGCAGAATCCAGGAGGACACCGGGGAGCTGTTTTTT
cdr3_aa: CASRIQEDTGELFF

d_call: .
j_call: TRBJ2-2
v_call: TRBV2
clone_size: few
cdr3_nt: TGTGCCAGCAGCCCAGATTTCAGGGCCGGGGAGCTGTTTTTT
cdr3_aa: CASSPDFRAGELFF

d_call: .
j_call: TRBJ2-5
v_call: TRBV27
clone_size: .
cdr3_nt: TGTGCCAGCAGTCGCCCCGCTTGGAAGACCCAGTACTTC
cdr3_aa: CASSRPAWKTQYF

d_call: .
j_call: TRBJ1-5
v_call: TRBV28
clone_size: many
cdr3_nt: TGTGCCAGCAGAAAAAACCGGGACAGCAATCAGCCCCAGCATTTT
cdr3_aa: CASRKNRDSNQPQHF

d_call: TRBD2
j_call: TRBJ2-7
v_call: TRBV2
clone_size: .
cdr3_nt: TGTGCCAGCAGTCTCCTAGCGGGAGGGCCATTGGAGTACGAGCAGTACTTC
cdr3_aa: CASSLLAGGPLEYEQYF

d_call: .
j_call: TRBJ2-7
v_call: TRBV6-1
clone_size: many
cdr3_nt: TGTGCCAGCAGCCCCTCGGCCAGGTCCAGGCAGTACTTC
cdr3_aa: CASSPSARSRQYF

d_call: TRBD1
j_call: TRBJ2-2
v_call: TRBV7-8
clone_size: many
cdr3_nt: TGTGCCAGCAGCTCGGGACAGTTATCCGGGGAGCTGTTTTTT
cdr3_aa: CASSSGQLSGELFF

d_call: .
j_call: TRBJ1-2
v_call: TRBV6-2/TRBV6-3
clone_size: many
cdr3_nt: TGTGCCAGCTTGACGCAGCGTAACTATGGCTACACCTTC
cdr3_aa: CASLTQRNYGYTF

d_call: .
j_call: TRBJ1-1
v_call: TRBV30
clone_size: .
cdr3_nt: TGTGCCTGGGCCGTAGGCAAGCAAGCTTTCTTT
cdr3_aa: CAWAVGKQAFF

d_call: .
j_call: TRBJ1-2
v_call: TRBV6-2/TRBV6-3
clone_size: few
cdr3_nt: TGTGCCAGCAATAGGGCCATCCAGGGAGCCTATGGCTACACCTTC
cdr3_aa: CASNRAIQGAYGYTF

d_call: TRBD1
j_call: TRBJ2-5
v_call: TRBV24-1
clone_size: .
cdr3_nt: TGTGCCACCAGTGATCCCGGGACAGGGATCGAGACCCAGTACTTC
cdr3_aa: CATSDPGTGIETQYF

d_call: .
j_call: TRBJ2-2
v_call: TRBV2
clone_size: many
cdr3_nt: TGTGCCGCGAACAGAGAGGCCGGGGAGCTGTTTTTT
cdr3_aa: CAANREAGELFF

d_call: .
j_call: TRBJ1-1
v_call: TRBV6-5
clone_size: many
cdr3_nt: TGTGCCAGCAGCAGGTTGTTGAACACTGAAGCTTTCTTT
cdr3_aa: CASSRLLNTEAFF

d_call: .
j_call: TRBJ1-1
v_call: TRBV24-1
clone_size: many
cdr3_nt: TGTGCCACCAGTTCAAACAGGGCTAACACTGAAGCTTTCTTT
cdr3_aa: CATSSNRANTEAFF

d_call: .
j_call: TRBJ2-3
v_call: TRBV6-1
clone_size: few
cdr3_nt: TGTGCCAGCAGTGAAACGTCAGGGAATGCAGATACGCAGTATTTT
cdr3_aa: CASSETSGNADTQYF

d_call: TRBD2
j_call: TRBJ2-7
v_call: TRBV27
clone_size: many
cdr3_nt: TGTGCCACTAGCAGCTGGGGACTAGAGATTAAGCAGTACTTC
cdr3_aa: CATSSWGLEIKQYF